This TCR beta chain was sequenced for a study of cytomegalovirus exposure and HLA in healthy donors. The study's findings and limits: In most subjects, TCR beta sequences reportedly gave accurate predictions of HLA-A and HLA-B alleles. As a later analysis showed, several of the most significant clusters appeared to be linked to common viral pathogens.

This CDR3 comprises 16 residues. Germline V CDR1 and CDR2: KGHSH, LQKENI. Germline trimming cut 6 bases from V and 4 bases from J; bases unmatched to any gene: 11. 13 Jbeta primers and 60 Vbeta primers were used for the PCR. The repertoire was sequenced with immunoSEQ multiplex PCR; TCRdb's copy has only in-frame clones and lacks some. This sample carries more than 200,000 clones, about three quarters of them seen once, and the ten largest clones take 15% to 19%. To note about this clone: Its target is unknown.

This chain uses TRBV18 with TRBJ2-3, with TRBD1 matching 9 bases. The origin of this receptor is a man aged 35-49 years in good health and CMV-seronegative. The specimen sequenced was PBMCs. The CDR3 coding sequence is TGTGCCAGCTCCCCCCCGGACAGGGGCACCCCAGATACGCAGTATTTT. Its protein product is CASSPPDRGTPDTQYF.